The present T cell receptor beta chain was sequenced within a study of blood T cell repertoires in COVID-19. Study information: Material from acute and convalescent COVID-19 was sourced from the United States, Italy and Spain. Sample material is recorded as cDNA or gDNA derived from T cells, B-cell-depleted T cells, or PBMCs.

Authors' methods: Nucleated cell number was recorded as an estimate derived from reference gene primer amplification. The protocol was immunoSEQ multiplex PCR, while the TCRdb copy is restricted to in-frame clones and leaves out a portion. That table gives V, J and clone size, and the DNA gave D and trimming. The data hold about 170,000 clones, with more than 70% observed a single time. This clone showed up just a few times. The CDR3 length is 14 residues. J gave up 4 bases and V 4 bases, and 4 bases lay outside the gene matches. The germline V gene has CDR1 LGHDT and CDR2 YNNKEL (reference sequence).

The sequencing input was peripheral blood. This TCR was sampled from a woman in her 70s who had recovered from COVID-19. This rearrangement joins TRBV3-1 (or the pseudogene TRBV3-2) to TRBJ1-2; 9 bases are shared with TRBD1. CDR3 sequence reads: CASSPLTGGYGYTF. In DNA form, the CDR3 reads TGTGCCAGCAGCCCCTTGACAGGGGGCTATGGCTACACCTTC.